Listed below are T cell receptor beta chains from one sample, sequenced in a study of T cell responses to AZD1222 COVID-19 vaccine. Measured with immunoSEQ multiplex PCR; TCRdb has only the in-frame clones, and not every one. The sample has 150,000 to 200,000 clones; about 90% are singletons. Sequencing used peripheral blood, obtained 28 days after the second AZD1222 dose. Every receptor here comes from an adult who received the AZD1222 COVID-19 vaccine. CDR3s include the opening cysteine and the closing phenylalanine or tryptophan. D genes are given only for firm matches. Only some rows state a clone size, as once, few, many or a class for expanded clones.

V	size	J	D	DNA	CDR3
TRBV7-2	.	TRBJ2-1	.	TGTGCCAGCAGCGAGGGGAGTGCTGAGCAGTTCTTC	CASSEGSAEQFF
TRBV12-3/TRBV12-4	.	TRBJ2-1	.	TGTGCCAGCAGTTTAAGGGGGAATGAGCAGTTCTTC	CASSLRGNEQFF
TRBV7-2	once	TRBJ1-1	.	TGTGCCAGCAGCTTAGCCCTGAACACTGAAGCTTTCTTT	CASSLALNTEAFF
TRBV25-1	.	TRBJ1-4	TRBD1	TGTGCCAGCAGCGAGAGACAGGGGAGTATTGGTGAAAAACTGTTTTTT	CASSERQGSIGEKLFF
TRBV11-2	.	TRBJ2-7	.	TGTGCCAGCAGCTTATCCCCCCAGGGAGTCTACGAGCAGTACTTC	CASSLSPQGVYEQYF
TRBV5-4	.	TRBJ2-7	.	TGTGCCAGCAGCCCACAGGGCTACGAGCAGTACTTC	CASSPQGYEQYF
TRBV10-3	.	TRBJ2-7	TRBD2	TGTGCCATCAGTCCGGGGGGGCCGGCCTACGAGCAGTACTTC	CAISPGGPAYEQYF
TRBV30	.	TRBJ1-6	TRBD1	TGTGCCTGGAGTGTTGGACAGGGCCTCGATAATTCACCCCTCCACTTT	CAWSVGQGLDNSPLHF
TRBV12-3/TRBV12-4	.	TRBJ1-1	.	TGTGCCAGCAGTTTAGCGCCGGGGGCTGGAGCTTTCTTT	CASSLAPGAGAFF
TRBV21-1	once	TRBJ1-3	.	TGTGCCAGCACCTGGAAGTCTACAACGGACTCTGGAAACACCATATATTTT	CASTWKSTTDSGNTIYF
TRBV30	once	TRBJ2-7	.	TGTGCCTGGAGTGAGGGGGGGCCCTACGAGCAGTACTTC	CAWSEGGPYEQYF
TRBV2	.	TRBJ2-2	TRBD2	TGTGCCAGCAGTGAGGGTAGCGGGGGATGGAACACCGGGGAGCTGTTTTTT	CASSEGSGGWNTGELFF
TRBV11-2	.	TRBJ1-2	.	TGTGCCAGCAACCGTATACAGGGTAACTATGGCTACACCTTC	CASNRIQGNYGYTF
TRBV30	.	TRBJ1-3	.	TGTGCCTGGAGTCCCTCAGACTCTGGAAACACCATATATTTT	CAWSPSDSGNTIYF
TRBV5-1	.	TRBJ2-7	TRBD1	TGCGCCAGCAGCTTGGCGCTTGAGGACAGGGTGAGGGTTTCCTACGAGCAGTACTTC	CASSLALEDRVRVSYEQYF
TRBV2	.	TRBJ1-2	.	TGTGCCAGCAGTGAAGTGCGCCAAAATGGCTACACCTTC	CASSEVRQNGYTF
TRBV27	.	TRBJ1-6	TRBD1	TGTGCCAGCAGTGCCCAGACAGGGAGCTCCTATAATTCACCCCTCCACTTT	CASSAQTGSSYNSPLHF
TRBV7-9	.	TRBJ2-7	.	TGTGCCAGCAGCCCACCCGGGGACTTCCTGGTCGGGTCCTACGAGCAGTACTTC	CASSPPGDFLVGSYEQYF
TRBV5-1	.	TRBJ1-1	.	TGCGCCAGCAGCGGAGGACGGGGGGTCACTGAAGCTTTCTTT	CASSGGRGVTEAFF
TRBV5-6	.	TRBJ1-2	TRBD1	TGTGCCAGCAGCTTCGGGACAGGCAACTATGGCTACACCTTC	CASSFGTGNYGYTF
TRBV9	.	TRBJ2-3	TRBD2	TGTGCCAGCAGCGTAGAGGCTAGCGGGTACACAGATACGCAGTATTTT	CASSVEASGYTDTQYF
TRBV4-3	.	TRBJ2-1	.	TGCGCCAGCAGCCAAGGTCTGCACAATGAGCAGTTCTTC	CASSQGLHNEQFF
TRBV27	.	TRBJ2-7	.	TGTGCCAGCAGTACCGGTTTATACTACGAGCAGTACTTC	CASSTGLYYEQYF
TRBV30	.	TRBJ1-2	.	TGTGCCTGGAGTGTGACCGCCCGAAGAGGCTACACCTTC	CAWSVTARRGYTF